Listed below are T cell receptor beta chains from one sample, sequenced in a study of early T cells in non-severe SARS-CoV-2 infection. Each CDR3 protein is one row after TCRdb ran MiXCR on the 5' RACE reads. The sample has 55,000 to 75,000 distinct CDR3 sequences, 9.5% to 15% seen once. Input material: whole blood. The receptor source for this set is an adult who was a healthcare worker with PCR-confirmed SARS-CoV-2 infection or an uninfected control (not recorded which). The CDR3 runs from the conserved cysteine through the conserved F or W. The D gene is left open where the match is weak. Only some rows state a clone size, as once, few, many or a class for expanded clones.

>TRBD1|TRBJ2-7|TRBV12-3/TRBV12-4|-
TGTGCCAGCAGTCCCCAGGGACAGGGTTACGAGCAGTACTTC
CASSPQGQGYEQYF
>-|TRBJ1-1|TRBV7-2|few
TGTGCCAGCAGCCGGCGGACGGCAGGCACTGAAGCTTTCTTT
CASSRRTAGTEAFF
>TRBD1|TRBJ1-5|TRBV28|many
TGTGCCAGCAGTCGACAGGGTAATCAGCCCCAGCATTTT
CASSRQGNQPQHF
>-|TRBJ2-1|TRBV20-1|-
TGCAGTGCTAGCTTGAGCCGCTCCTACAATGAGCAGTTCTTC
CSASLSRSYNEQFF
>-|TRBJ2-7|TRBV7-6|many
TGTGCCAGCAGCTCCTCACCCGGGGGTTTTACCTACGAGCAGTACTTC
CASSSSPGGFTYEQYF
>-|TRBJ1-1|TRBV25-1|few
TGTGCCAGCAATCCATCCGGGACGGTGCGATCGGGGACTGAAGCTTTCTTT
CASNPSGTVRSGTEAFF
>-|TRBJ2-7|TRBV6-6|many
TGTGCCAGCAGTTGGGATTTCTCCGAGCAGTACTTC
CASSWDFSEQYF
>TRBD1|TRBJ2-7|TRBV9|few
TGTGCCAGCAGCGTAGACAGGGGCTACGAGCAGTACTTC
CASSVDRGYEQYF
>TRBD2|TRBJ2-3|TRBV5-6|many
TGTGCCAGCAGCTTGTTCCGGGAGGCCACAGATACGCAGTATTTT
CASSLFREATDTQYF
>-|TRBJ1-2|TRBV7-9|many
TGTGCCAGCAGTCCACTAAGACAGGACTATGGCTACACCTTC
CASSPLRQDYGYTF